This T cell receptor beta chain is from a study of blood T cell repertoires in COVID-19. Study overall: PBMCs, B-cell-depleted T cells, or T cells were the source of the cDNA or gDNA that made up the material.

Authors' processing steps: Estimation of nucleated cell counts was performed using reference gene primer amplification. Measured with immunoSEQ multiplex PCR; TCRdb has only the in-frame clones, and not every one. The V and J calls and clone size were taken over from that table, and D and trimming were inferred from the DNA. Of a few hundred thousand clones in the sample, around 83% were seen once. Trimming shortened V by 2 bases and J by 4 bases, and 30 bases separated the two germline ends. The CDR3 length is 22 residues. Per the germline V gene, CDR1 is SGHTA and CDR2 is FQGTGA. Residents of about two dozen US areas, aged about 18 to 100 years, made up the participants. Assignment of participants to cohorts was predicated upon participant-reported clinical history.

Sequenced material: PBMCs or T cells enriched from blood (not recorded which). This chain connects TRBV7-3 to TRBJ1-6; no firm D call. The receptor was derived from a woman in her forties or fifties who had been exposed to COVID-19. CDR3 DNA sequence: TGTGCCAGCAGCTTATACTCGCCCGAGCCGGAGGCCGAGAATCTGTATAATTCACCCCTCCACTTT. This sequence encodes CASSLYSPEPEAENLYNSPLHF.